One T cell receptor beta chain is described in this entry. This CDR3 has 13 residues. The germline CDR1 and CDR2 sequences are SQVTM and ANQGSEA. V was clipped by 8 bases and J by 0 bases, with 12 bases between them. Assay used: immunoSEQ multiplex PCR; TCRdb lists only in-frame clones, some missing. The sample gives 150,000 to 200,000 clones, more than 75% of which show up once; roughly a sixth is in the top ten. This entry comes from a study of blood T cell repertoires in COVID-19. This clonotype was obtained from a woman aged 45-65 years with acute COVID-19. The J gene is TRBJ2-3, the V gene TRBV29-1; possible D gene TRBD1, 6 bases. Input material: PBMCs or T cells enriched from blood (not recorded which). The CDR3 DNA follows: TGCAGCTCTAGGGGGTCTAGCACAGATACGCAGTATTTT. It encodes CSSRGSSTDTQYF.